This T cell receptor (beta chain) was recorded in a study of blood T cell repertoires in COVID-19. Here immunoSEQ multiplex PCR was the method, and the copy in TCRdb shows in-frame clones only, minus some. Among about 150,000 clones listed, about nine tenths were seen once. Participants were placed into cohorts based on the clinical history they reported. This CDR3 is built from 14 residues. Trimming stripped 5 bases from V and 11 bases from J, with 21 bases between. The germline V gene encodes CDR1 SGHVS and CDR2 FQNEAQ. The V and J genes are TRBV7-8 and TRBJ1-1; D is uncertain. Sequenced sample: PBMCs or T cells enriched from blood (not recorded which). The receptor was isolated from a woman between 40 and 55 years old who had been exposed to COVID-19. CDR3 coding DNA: TGTGCCAGCAGCCCCCGGGTCGGGGATATGGGGGCTTTCTTT. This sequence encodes CASSPRVGDMGAFF.